This T cell receptor (beta chain) originates from a study of response to subunit inactivated influenza vaccine. Study outcomes and limitations: Each seasonal flu vaccination may recruit only limited new T cells, authors suggested.

TCRdb called the RT-PCR reads again in MiXCR, with one record for every CDR3 protein. This sample yields 650,000 to 850,000 distinct CDR3 sequences, of which roughly 13% are seen a single time; around 6.5% belongs to the top ten. The CDR3 is made up of 15 amino acids. J gave up 8 bases and V 1 base, and 6 bases lay outside the gene matches. The germline CDR1 and CDR2 sequences are PRHDT and FYEKMQ (reference sequence). Points on this clonotype: The antigen remains undetermined.

The chain joins TRBV13 to TRBJ1-4, with 8 nucleotides matching TRBD1. Material: PBMCs from blood, obtained around 14 days before vaccination. The TCR comes from a man between 45 and 60 years old who received an inactivated influenza vaccine. The CDR3 protein is CASSLAAGGLEKLFF. The CDR3 nucleotides are TGTGCCAGCAGCTTAGCGGCAGGGGGCCTCGAAAAACTGTTTTTT.